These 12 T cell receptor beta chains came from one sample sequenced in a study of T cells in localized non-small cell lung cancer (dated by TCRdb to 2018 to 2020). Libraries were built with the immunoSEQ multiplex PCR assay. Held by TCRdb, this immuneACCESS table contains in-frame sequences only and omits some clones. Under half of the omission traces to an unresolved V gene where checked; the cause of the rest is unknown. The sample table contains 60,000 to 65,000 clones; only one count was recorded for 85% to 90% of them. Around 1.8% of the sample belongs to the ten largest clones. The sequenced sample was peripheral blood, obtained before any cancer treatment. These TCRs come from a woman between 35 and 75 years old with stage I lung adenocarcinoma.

Here the CDR3 reads CASSRGSYEQYF. CDR3 DNA: TGTGCCAGTTCCCGGGGCTCCTACGAGCAGTACTTC. The chain links TRBV19 to TRBJ2-7, with a weak D call TRBD2 (5 bases). The CDR3 runs to 12 residues. Germline CDR1 LNHDA, CDR2 SQIVND (reference sequence). V was clipped by 8 bases and J by 0 bases, with 8 bases between them.

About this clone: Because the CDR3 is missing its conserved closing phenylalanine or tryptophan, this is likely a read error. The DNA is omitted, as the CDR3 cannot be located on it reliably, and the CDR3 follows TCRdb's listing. The CDR3 reads CASSLALILRL. The V gene is TRBV5-8, the J gene TRBJ1-1. The CDR3 comprises 11 residues, both ends counted. Germline V CDR1 and CDR2: SGHTS, YDEGEE.

Here the CDR3 DNA reads TGTGCCAGCAGCTTGGGGCTAGCGGGAGTTGATGAGCAGTTCTTC. Residues: CASSLGLAGVDEQFF. The chain is built from TRBV7-2 and TRBJ2-1; 10 nucleotides agree with TRBD2. Per germline, CDR1 SGHTA and CDR2 FQGNSA. The CDR3 runs to 15 residues. Losses at the gene ends were 3 bases for V and 8 bases for J; bases not matched to a gene: 7.

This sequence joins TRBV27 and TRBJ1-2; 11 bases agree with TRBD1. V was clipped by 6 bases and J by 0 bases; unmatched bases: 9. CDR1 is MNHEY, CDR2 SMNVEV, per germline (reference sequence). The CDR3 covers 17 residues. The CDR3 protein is CASRPRDRGGTNYGYTF. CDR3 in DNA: TGTGCCAGCAGACCAAGGGACAGGGGGGGTACTAACTATGGCTACACCTTC.

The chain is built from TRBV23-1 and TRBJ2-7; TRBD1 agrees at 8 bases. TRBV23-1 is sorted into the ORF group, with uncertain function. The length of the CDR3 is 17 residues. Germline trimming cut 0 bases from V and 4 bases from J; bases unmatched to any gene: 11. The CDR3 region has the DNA TGCGCCAGCAGTCAATCGATACCGGGACAGGATGGGTACGAGCAGTACTTC. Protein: CASSQSIPGQDGYEQYF.

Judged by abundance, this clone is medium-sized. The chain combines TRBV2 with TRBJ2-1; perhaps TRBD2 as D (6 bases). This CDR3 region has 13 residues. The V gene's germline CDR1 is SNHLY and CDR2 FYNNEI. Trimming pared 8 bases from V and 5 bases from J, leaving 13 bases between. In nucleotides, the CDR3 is TGTGCCAGCGAGGAGGGAGTGAACAATGAGCAGTTCTTC. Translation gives CASEEGVNNEQFF.

CDR3 bases: TGTGCCATCACGCAGGGGAATGTCCGGGACTACAATGAGCAGTTCTTC. As protein: CAITQGNVRDYNEQFF. The rearrangement uses TRBV10-3 and TRBJ2-1, with a tentative D call TRBD1 (6 bases). Germline-derived CDR1 and CDR2 are ENHRY and SYGVKD. CDR3 length: 16 residues. V was cut by 7 bases and J by 3 bases, with 19 bases left in between.

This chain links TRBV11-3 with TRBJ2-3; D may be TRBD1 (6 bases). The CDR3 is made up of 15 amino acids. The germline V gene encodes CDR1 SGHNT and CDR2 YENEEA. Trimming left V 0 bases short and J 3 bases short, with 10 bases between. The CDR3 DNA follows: TGTGCCAGCAGCTTAGATGGGGGCAGGACAGATACGCAGTATTTT. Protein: CASSLDGGRTDTQYF.

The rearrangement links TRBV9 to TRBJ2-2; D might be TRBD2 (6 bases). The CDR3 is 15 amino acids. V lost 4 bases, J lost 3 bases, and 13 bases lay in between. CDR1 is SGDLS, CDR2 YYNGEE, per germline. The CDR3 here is CASSIGTSYTGELFF. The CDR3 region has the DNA TGTGCCAGCAGCATCGGGACTTCCTACACCGGGGAGCTGTTTTTT. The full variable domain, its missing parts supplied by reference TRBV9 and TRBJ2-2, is DSGVTQTPKHLITATGQRVTLRCSPRSGDLSVYWYQQSLDQGLQFLIQYYNGEERAKGNILERFSAQQFPDLHSELNLSSLELGDSALYFCASSIGTSYTGELFFGEGSRLTVL.

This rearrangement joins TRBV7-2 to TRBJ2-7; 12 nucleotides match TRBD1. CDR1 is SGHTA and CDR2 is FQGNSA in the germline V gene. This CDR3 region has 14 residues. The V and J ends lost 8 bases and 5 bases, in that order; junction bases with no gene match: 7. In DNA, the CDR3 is TGTGCCAGCCAGACCGGGACAGGGGGCAACGAGCAGTACTTC. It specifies CASQTGTGGNEQYF.

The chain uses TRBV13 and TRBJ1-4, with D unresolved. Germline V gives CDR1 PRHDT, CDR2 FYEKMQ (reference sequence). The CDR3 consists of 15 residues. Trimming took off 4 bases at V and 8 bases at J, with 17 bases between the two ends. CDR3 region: CASSSARGRQEKLFF. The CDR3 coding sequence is TGTGCCAGCAGCTCAGCCAGAGGGAGGCAAGAAAAACTGTTTTTT.

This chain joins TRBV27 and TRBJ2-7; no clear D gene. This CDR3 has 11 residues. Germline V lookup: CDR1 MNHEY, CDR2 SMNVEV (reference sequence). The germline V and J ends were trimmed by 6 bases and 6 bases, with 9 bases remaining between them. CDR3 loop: CASRWGGEQYF. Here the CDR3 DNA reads TGTGCCAGCAGGTGGGGTGGCGAGCAGTACTTC.